This TCR beta chain emerged from a study of beta chain features in type 1 diabetes. The trim removed 4 bases at V and 7 bases at J, leaving 6 bases unmatched. This CDR3 is built from 15 residues. Germline V gene lookup returns CDR1 SQVTM and CDR2 ANQGSEA. The authors reverse transcribed all of the isolated RNA, so sequencing captured expressed TCRB transcripts. Profiled with immunoSEQ multiplex PCR; TCRdb holds only in-frame clones, not every one. The sample carries about 170,000 clones, less than 9.5% recorded once. Study observations and caveats: Patients with type 1 diabetes carried fewer insertions and had more deletions at their VDJ junctions. TCRB CDR3s from Type 1 diabetes patients were moderately but significantly shorter in all four CD4+ subsets.

This clone was detected a few times. Its antigen is not identified. This TCR derives from a woman in her thirties or forties with type 1 diabetes. Sequencing used central memory CD4+ T cells from blood. V is TRBV29-1 and J is TRBJ2-1; 14 bases agree with TRBD2. DNA for the CDR3: TGCAGCGTTGGTACCGGGACTAGCGGGGGAAATGAGCAGTTCTTC. Its translation is CSVGTGTSGGNEQFF.